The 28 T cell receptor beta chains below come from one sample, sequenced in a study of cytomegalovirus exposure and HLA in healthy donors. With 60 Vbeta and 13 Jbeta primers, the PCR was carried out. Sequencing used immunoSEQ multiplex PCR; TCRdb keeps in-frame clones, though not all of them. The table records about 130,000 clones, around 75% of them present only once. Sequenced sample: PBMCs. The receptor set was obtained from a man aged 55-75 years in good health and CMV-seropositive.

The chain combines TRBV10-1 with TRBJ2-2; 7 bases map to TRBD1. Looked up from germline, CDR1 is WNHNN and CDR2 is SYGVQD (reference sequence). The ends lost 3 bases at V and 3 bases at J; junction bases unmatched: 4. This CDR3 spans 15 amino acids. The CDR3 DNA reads TGCGCCAGCAGTGAAGAGGGGGCCGACACCGGGGAGCTGTTTTTT. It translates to CASSEEGADTGELFF.

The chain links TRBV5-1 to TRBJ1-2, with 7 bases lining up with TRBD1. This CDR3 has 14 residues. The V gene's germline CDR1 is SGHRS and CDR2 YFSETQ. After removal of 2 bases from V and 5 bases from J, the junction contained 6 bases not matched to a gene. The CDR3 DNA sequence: TGCGCCAGCAGCTTCGGACAGGTCGCTTATGGCTACACCTTC. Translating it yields CASSFGQVAYGYTF.

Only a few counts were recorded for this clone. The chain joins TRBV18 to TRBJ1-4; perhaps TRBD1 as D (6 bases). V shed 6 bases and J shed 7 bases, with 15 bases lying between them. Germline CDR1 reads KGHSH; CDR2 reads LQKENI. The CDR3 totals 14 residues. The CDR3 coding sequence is TGTGCCAGCTCGCACCGGGACACAAGTGAAAAACTGTTTTTT. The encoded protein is CASSHRDTSEKLFF.

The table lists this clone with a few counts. The CDR3 DNA reads TGTGCCAGCAGCCGATCAGGGGACTACGAGCAGTACTTC. Amino acids: CASSRSGDYEQYF. This sequence joins TRBV6-6 and TRBJ2-7; possible D gene TRBD1, 6 bases. Trimming removed 6 bases from V and 3 bases from J, with 12 bases in between. From germline, CDR1 is MNHNY and CDR2 SVGAGI (reference sequence). The CDR3 runs to 13 residues.

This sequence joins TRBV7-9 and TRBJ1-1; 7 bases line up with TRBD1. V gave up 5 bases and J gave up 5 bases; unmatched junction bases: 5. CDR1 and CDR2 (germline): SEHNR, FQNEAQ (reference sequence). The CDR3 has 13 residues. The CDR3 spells CASSQGQLTEAFF. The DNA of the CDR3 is TGTGCCAGCAGCCAGGGACAGCTGACTGAAGCTTTCTTT.

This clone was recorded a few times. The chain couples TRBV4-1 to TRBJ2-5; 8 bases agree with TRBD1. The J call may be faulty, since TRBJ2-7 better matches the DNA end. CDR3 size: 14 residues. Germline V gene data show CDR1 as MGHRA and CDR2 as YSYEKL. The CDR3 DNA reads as TGCGCCAGCAGCCTCCGGACAGGGTCCTACGAGCAGTACTTC. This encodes CASSLRTGSYEQYF.

This chain's CDR3 is CASSKLSGGRTDTQYF. In DNA form, the CDR3 reads TGTGCCAGCAGCAAACTTAGCGGGGGGAGAACAGATACGCAGTATTTT. V is TRBV5-4 and J is TRBJ2-3; 10 nucleotides agree with TRBD2. In germline, CDR1 is SGHNT, CDR2 YYREEE (reference sequence). The junction had 8 bases not matched to a gene; V was cut back by 4 bases and J by 3 bases. This CDR3 spans 16 amino acids.

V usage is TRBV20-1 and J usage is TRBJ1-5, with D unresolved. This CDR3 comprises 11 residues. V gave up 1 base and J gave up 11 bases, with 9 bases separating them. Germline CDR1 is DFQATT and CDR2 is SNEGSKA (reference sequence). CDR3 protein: CSARVAGTQHF. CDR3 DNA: TGCAGTGCTAGAGTTGCCGGGACCCAGCATTTT.

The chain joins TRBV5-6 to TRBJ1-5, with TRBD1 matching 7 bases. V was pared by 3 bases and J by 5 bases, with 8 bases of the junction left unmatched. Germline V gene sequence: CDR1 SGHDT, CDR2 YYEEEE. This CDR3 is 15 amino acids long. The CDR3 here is CASSSLDRSHQPQHF. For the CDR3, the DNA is TGTGCCAGCAGCTCCTTGGACAGGAGCCATCAGCCCCAGCATTTT. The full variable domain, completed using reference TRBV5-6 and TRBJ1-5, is DAGVTQSPTHLIKTRGQQVTLRCSPKSGHDTVSWYQQALGQGPQFIFQYYEEEERQRGNFPDRFSGHQFPNYSSELNVNALLLGDSALYLCASSSLDRSHQPQHFGDGTRLSIL.

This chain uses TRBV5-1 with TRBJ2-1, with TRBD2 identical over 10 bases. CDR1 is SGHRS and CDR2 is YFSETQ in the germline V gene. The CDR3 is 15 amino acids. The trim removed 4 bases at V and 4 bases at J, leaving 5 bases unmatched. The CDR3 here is CASSLGLAQYNEQFF. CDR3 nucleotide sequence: TGCGCCAGCAGCCTGGGACTAGCGCAGTACAATGAGCAGTTCTTC.

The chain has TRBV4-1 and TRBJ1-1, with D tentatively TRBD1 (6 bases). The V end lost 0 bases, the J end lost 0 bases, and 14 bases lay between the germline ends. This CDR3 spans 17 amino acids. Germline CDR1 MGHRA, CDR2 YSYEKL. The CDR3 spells CASSQDRGQHMNTEAFF. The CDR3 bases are TGCGCCAGCAGCCAAGATCGAGGACAGCACATGAACACTGAAGCTTTCTTT.

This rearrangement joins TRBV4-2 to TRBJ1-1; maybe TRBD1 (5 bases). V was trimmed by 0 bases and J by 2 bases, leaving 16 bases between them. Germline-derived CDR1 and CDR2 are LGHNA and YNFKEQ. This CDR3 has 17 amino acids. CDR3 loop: CASSQDGNGGGNTEAFF. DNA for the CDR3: TGTGCCAGCAGCCAAGATGGGAACGGGGGAGGTAACACTGAAGCTTTCTTT.

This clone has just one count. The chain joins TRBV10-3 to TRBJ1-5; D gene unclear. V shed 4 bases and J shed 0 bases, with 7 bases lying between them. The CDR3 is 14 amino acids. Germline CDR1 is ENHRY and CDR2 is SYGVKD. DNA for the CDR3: TGTGCCATCAGTGCGGGTGATAGCAATCAGCCCCAGCATTTT. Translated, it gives CAISAGDSNQPQHF.

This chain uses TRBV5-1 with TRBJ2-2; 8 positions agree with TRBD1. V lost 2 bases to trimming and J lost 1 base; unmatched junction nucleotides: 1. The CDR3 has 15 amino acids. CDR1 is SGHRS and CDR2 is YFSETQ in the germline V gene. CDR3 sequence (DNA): TGCGCCAGCAGCTTTGACAGGGGGAACACCGGGGAGCTGTTTTTT. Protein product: CASSFDRGNTGELFF.

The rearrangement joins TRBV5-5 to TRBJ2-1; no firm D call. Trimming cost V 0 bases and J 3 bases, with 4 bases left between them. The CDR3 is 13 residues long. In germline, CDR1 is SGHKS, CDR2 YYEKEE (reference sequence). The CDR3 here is CASSLVSYNEQFF. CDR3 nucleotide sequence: TGTGCCAGCAGCTTGGTTAGCTACAATGAGCAGTTCTTC.

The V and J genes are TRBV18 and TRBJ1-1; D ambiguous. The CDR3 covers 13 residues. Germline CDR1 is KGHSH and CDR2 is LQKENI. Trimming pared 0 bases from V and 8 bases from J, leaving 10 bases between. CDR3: CASSPPSRLEAFF. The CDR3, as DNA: TGTGCCAGCTCACCACCGAGCAGGCTCGAAGCTTTCTTT.

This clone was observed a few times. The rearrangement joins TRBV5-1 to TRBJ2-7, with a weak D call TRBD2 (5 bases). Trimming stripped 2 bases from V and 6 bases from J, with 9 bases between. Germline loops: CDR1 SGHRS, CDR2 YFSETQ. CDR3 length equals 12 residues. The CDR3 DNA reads TGCGCCAGCAGCTTTGCGGGTTTCGAGCAGTACTTC. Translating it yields CASSFAGFEQYF.

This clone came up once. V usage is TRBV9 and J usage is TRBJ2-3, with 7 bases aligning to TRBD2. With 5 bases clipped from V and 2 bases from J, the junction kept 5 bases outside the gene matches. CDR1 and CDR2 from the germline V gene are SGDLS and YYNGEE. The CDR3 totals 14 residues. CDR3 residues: CASRAGVLTDTQYF. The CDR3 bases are TGTGCCAGCAGGGCGGGGGTGCTCACAGATACGCAGTATTTT.

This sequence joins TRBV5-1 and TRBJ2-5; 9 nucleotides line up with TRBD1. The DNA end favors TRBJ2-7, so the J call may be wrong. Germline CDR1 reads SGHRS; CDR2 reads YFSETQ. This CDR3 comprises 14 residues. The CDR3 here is CASSSDRGFYEQYF. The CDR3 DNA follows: TGCGCCAGCAGCTCGGACAGGGGATTCTACGAGCAGTACTTC.

The CDR3 loop reads CASTPGPAGCKNIQYF. As DNA, the CDR3 is TGTGCCAGCACCCCCGGTCCGGCGGGGTGTAAAAACATTCAGTACTTC. This chain joins TRBV11-3 and TRBJ2-4, with a weak D call TRBD2 (6 bases). V lost 7 bases and J 4 bases, leaving 20 bases between the germline ends. Germline V lookup: CDR1 SGHNT, CDR2 YENEEA. This CDR3 region has 16 residues.

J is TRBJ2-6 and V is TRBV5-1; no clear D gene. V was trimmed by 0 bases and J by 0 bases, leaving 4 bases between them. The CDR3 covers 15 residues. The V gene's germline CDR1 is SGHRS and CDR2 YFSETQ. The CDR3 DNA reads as TGCGCCAGCAGCTTGGGGAGCTCTGGGGCCAACGTCCTGACTTTC. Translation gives CASSLGSSGANVLTF.

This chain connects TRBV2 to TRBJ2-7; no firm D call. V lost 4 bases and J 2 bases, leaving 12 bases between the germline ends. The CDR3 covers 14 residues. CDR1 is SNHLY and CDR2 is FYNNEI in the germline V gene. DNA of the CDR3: TGTGCCAGCAGTGTCGACATATCAGCCTACGAGCAGTACTTC. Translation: CASSVDISAYEQYF.

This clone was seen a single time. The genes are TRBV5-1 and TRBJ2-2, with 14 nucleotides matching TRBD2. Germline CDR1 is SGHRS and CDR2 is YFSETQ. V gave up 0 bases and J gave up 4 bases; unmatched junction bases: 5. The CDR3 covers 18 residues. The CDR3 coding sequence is TGCGCCAGCAGCTTGGACGGACTAGCGGGGGGCGGCACCGGGGAGCTGTTTTTT. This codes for CASSLDGLAGGGTGELFF.

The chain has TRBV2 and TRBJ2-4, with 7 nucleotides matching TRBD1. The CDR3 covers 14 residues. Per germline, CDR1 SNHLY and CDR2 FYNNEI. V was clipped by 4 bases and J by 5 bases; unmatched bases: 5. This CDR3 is CASSGDRAQNIQYF. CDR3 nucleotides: TGTGCCAGCAGTGGAGACAGGGCCCAAAACATTCAGTACTTC. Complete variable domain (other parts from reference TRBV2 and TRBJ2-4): EPEVTQTPSHQVTQMGQEVILRCVPISNHLYFYWYRQILGQKVEFLVSFYNNEISEKSEIFDDQFSVERPDGSNFTLKIRSTKLEDSAMYFCASSGDRAQNIQYFGAGTRLSVL.

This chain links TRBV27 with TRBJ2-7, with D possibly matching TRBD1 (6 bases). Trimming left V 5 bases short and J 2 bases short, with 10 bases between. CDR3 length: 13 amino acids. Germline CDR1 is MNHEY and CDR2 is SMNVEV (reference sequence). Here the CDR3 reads CASSPDRPYEQYF. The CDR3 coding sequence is TGTGCCAGCAGTCCAGACAGGCCCTACGAGCAGTACTTC.

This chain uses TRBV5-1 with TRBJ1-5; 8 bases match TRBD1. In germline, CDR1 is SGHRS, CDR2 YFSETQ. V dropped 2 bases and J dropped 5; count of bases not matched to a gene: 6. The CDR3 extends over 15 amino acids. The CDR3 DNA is TGCGCCAGCAGCTTATCCGGGACAGGAGATCAGCCCCAGCATTTT. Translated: CASSLSGTGDQPQHF. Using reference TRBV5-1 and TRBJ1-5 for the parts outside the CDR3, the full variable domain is KAGVTQTPRYLIKTRGQQVTLSCSPISGHRSVSWYQQTPGQGLQFLFEYFSETQRNKGNFPGRFSGRQFSNSRSEMNVSTLELGDSALYLCASSLSGTGDQPQHFGDGTRLSIL.

DNA for the CDR3: TGTGCCAGCAGCTTAGCCTGGCGGGGGAACACTGAAGCTTTCTTT. Translation: CASSLAWRGNTEAFF. The chain has TRBV7-9 and TRBJ1-1; D unclear. Germline V lookup: CDR1 SEHNR, CDR2 FQNEAQ (reference sequence). The CDR3 covers 15 residues. The germline V and J ends were trimmed by 0 bases and 1 base, with 9 bases remaining between them.

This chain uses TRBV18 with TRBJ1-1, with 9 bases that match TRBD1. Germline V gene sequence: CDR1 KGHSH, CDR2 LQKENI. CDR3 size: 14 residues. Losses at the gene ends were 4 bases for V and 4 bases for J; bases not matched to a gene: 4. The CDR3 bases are TGTGCCAGCTCACGGGAGACAGGGGGCACTGAAGCTTTCTTT. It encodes CASSRETGGTEAFF.